This TCR beta chain comes out of a study of cytomegalovirus exposure and HLA in healthy donors. The overall study: Earlier work reported 117 million unique TCR beta sequences from about 190 million T cells. The study, taken as a whole, reports: There was a cluster of highly shared sequence variants that was likely a sequencing artifact. The authors confirmed in vitro that a few CMV-associated chains were specific for CMV antigens.

Turning to this clone: Its antigen is as yet unknown.

The primer mix had 60 Vbeta and 13 Jbeta primers. Some clones are missing from TCRdb's copy, which holds only in-frame ones; the method was immunoSEQ multiplex PCR. The data show around 100,000 clones, with under 85% seen just once and approximately 4% held by the top ten. In germline, CDR1 is KGHSY, CDR2 FQNENV. V was clipped by 2 bases and J by 8 bases, with 16 bases between them. The CDR3 has 15 residues. The sequenced sample consisted of PBMCs. This TCR was sampled from a man aged 50-59 years in good health and CMV-seropositive. This chain connects TRBV16 to TRBJ2-1, with D possibly being TRBD1 (5 bases). The CDR3 loop is CASSQPSVRAHEQFF. CDR3 coding DNA: TGTGCCAGCAGCCAACCGTCGGTCAGGGCCCATGAGCAGTTCTTC. The full variable domain, rest sourced from reference TRBV16 and TRBJ2-1, is GEEVAQTPKHLVRGEGQKAKLYCAPIKGHSYVFWYQQVLKNEFKFLISFQNENVFDETGMPKERFSAKCLPNSPCSLEIQATKLEDSAVYFCASSQPSVRAHEQFFGPGTRLTVL.